These 19 T cell receptor beta chains originate from one sample sequenced in a study of OX40 agonist ivuxolimab in advanced cancers. Profiled with immunoSEQ multiplex PCR; TCRdb holds only in-frame clones, not every one. The table includes approximately 84,000 clones, 84% detected once. This material consisted of CD4+ or CD8+ T cells sorted from blood, taken in a trial of the OX40 agonist ivuxolimab. Receptors were obtained from an adult with an advanced solid tumor such as melanoma, head and neck, liver or kidney cancer.

This clone occurred a few times. This sequence joins TRBV7-7 and TRBJ2-2; TRBD1 aligns across 7 bases. After removal of 1 base from V and 7 bases from J, the junction contained 3 bases not matched to a gene. Germline CDR1 reads SSHAT; CDR2 reads FNYEAQ (reference sequence). The CDR3 runs to 14 residues. CDR3 loop: CASSLGGGDGELFF. DNA for the CDR3: TGTGCCAGCAGCTTAGGAGGGGGCGACGGGGAGCTGTTTTTT.

The chain joins TRBV5-1 to TRBJ2-1, with D possibly called TRBD1 or TRBD2 (5 bases each). V shed 4 bases and J shed 2 bases, with 16 bases lying between them. The CDR3 runs 16 residues. The germline V gene encodes CDR1 SGHRS and CDR2 YFSETQ. The CDR3, as DNA: TGCGCCAGCAGCCCCGAGGTGGGGGTTACCTACAATGAGCAGTTCTTC. Translation: CASSPEVGVTYNEQFF. The variable domain in full, completed from reference TRBV5-1 and TRBJ2-1, reads KAGVTQTPRYLIKTRGQQVTLSCSPISGHRSVSWYQQTPGQGLQFLFEYFSETQRNKGNFPGRFSGRQFSNSRSEMNVSTLELGDSALYLCASSPEVGVTYNEQFFGPGTRLTVL.

As for this clone: The identical CDR3 is also encoded by other nucleotide sequences in the sample. The rearrangement links TRBV9 to TRBJ2-5, with D unresolved. V dropped 0 bases and J dropped 3 bases, with 12 bases sitting between them. Germline CDR1 and CDR2: SGDLS and YYNGEE. The CDR3 extends over 15 amino acids. DNA for the CDR3: TGTGCCAGCAGCGTAGCCAGTATAGAGAAAGAGACCCAGTACTTC. This codes for CASSVASIEKETQYF. Combining the CDR3 with reference TRBV9 and TRBJ2-5 gives the whole variable domain DSGVTQTPKHLITATGQRVTLRCSPRSGDLSVYWYQQSLDQGLQFLIQYYNGEERAKGNILERFSAQQFPDLHSELNLSSLELGDSALYFCASSVASIEKETQYFGPGTRLLVL.

The V call is TRBV7-7, the J call TRBJ2-5; TRBD2 is a possible D gene (6 bases). V lost 2 bases to trimming and J lost 5 bases, with 9 bases between them. The germline gives CDR1 SSHAT, CDR2 FNYEAQ (reference sequence). This CDR3 region has 13 residues. CDR3 amino acids: CASSLRGGETQYF. The DNA for the CDR3 is TGTGCCAGCAGCTTAAGGGGAGGTGAGACCCAGTACTTC.

V and J are TRBV19 and TRBJ2-5, with 11 nucleotides matching TRBD1. CDR3 length: 17 residues. Germline CDR1 reads LNHDA; CDR2 reads SQIVND (reference sequence). Trimming at V came to 5 bases and at J to 3 bases, leaving 11 bases not matched to a gene. The CDR3, as DNA: TGTGCCAGTAGTCCCCATCCCCCGGGACAGGGGGAAGAGACCCAGTACTTC. Protein product: CASSPHPPGQGEETQYF.

The chain employs TRBV7-6 and TRBJ2-1; 9 bases map to TRBD2. The CDR3 spans 15 residues. The germline gives CDR1 SGHVS, CDR2 FNYEAQ. The trim removed 5 bases at V and 4 bases at J, leaving 6 bases unmatched. The CDR3 nucleotides are TGTGCCAGCAGCCGAAGGGCGGGGGGGTACAATGAGCAGTTCTTC. This gives the protein CASSRRAGGYNEQFF.

The chain employs TRBV7-2 and TRBJ1-4, with unresolved D. V shed 4 bases and J shed 6 bases, with 9 bases lying between them. The germline V gene encodes CDR1 SGHTA and CDR2 FQGNSA. The CDR3 covers 13 residues. The CDR3 DNA reads TGTGCCAGCAGCTACGGGTTGTATGAAAAACTGTTTTTT. It codes for CASSYGLYEKLFF.

V usage is TRBV30 and J usage is TRBJ1-1; 8 bases are shared with TRBD1. After removal of 4 bases from V and 5 bases from J, the junction contained 9 bases not matched to a gene. Germline V gene data show CDR1 as GTSNPN and CDR2 as SVGIG (reference sequence). This CDR3 has 14 residues. Here the CDR3 reads CAWKRAGTGTEAFF. CDR3 coding DNA: TGTGCCTGGAAAAGGGCTGGGACAGGAACTGAAGCTTTCTTT.

The rearrangement uses TRBV2 and TRBJ1-2, with TRBD1 identical over 7 bases. V lost 6 bases to trimming and J lost 4 bases; unmatched junction nucleotides: 11. The CDR3 runs 15 residues. Germline loops: CDR1 SNHLY, CDR2 FYNNEI. Here the CDR3 DNA reads TGTGCCAGCAGGCTCCGGACAGGTGGGAGCTATGGCTACACCTTC. The encoded protein is CASRLRTGGSYGYTF. Full variable domain (remainder filled in from reference TRBV2 and TRBJ1-2): EPEVTQTPSHQVTQMGQEVILRCVPISNHLYFYWYRQILGQKVEFLVSFYNNEISEKSEIFDDQFSVERPDGSNFTLKIRSTKLEDSAMYFCASRLRTGGSYGYTFGSGTRLTVV.

This clone came up once. The chain links TRBV5-1 to TRBJ2-3, with 9 bases that match TRBD1. V was pared by 3 bases and J by 2 bases, with 13 bases of the junction left unmatched. The germline V gene has CDR1 SGHRS and CDR2 YFSETQ. The CDR3 spans 18 residues. The CDR3 DNA sequence: TGCGCCAGCAGCTCACTGATCGACAGGGGGAACCCCACAGATACGCAGTATTTT. It codes for CASSSLIDRGNPTDTQYF.

This clone was counted between two and nine times. The chain combines TRBV6-5 with TRBJ2-7, with a weak D call TRBD1 (6 bases). Germline CDR1 and CDR2: MNHEY and SVGAGI. V shed 5 bases and J shed 1 base, with 12 bases lying between them. CDR3 length: 14 amino acids. In DNA, the CDR3 is TGTGCCAGCAGTCCCCGACAGGATTCCTACGAGCAGTACGTC. It specifies CASSPRQDSYEQYV.

The rearrangement links TRBV4-3 to TRBJ1-2; D is ambiguous. The V and J ends lost 3 bases and 2 bases respectively, with 13 bases between them. This CDR3 has 15 residues. CDR1 LGHNA and CDR2 YSLEER come from the germline V gene. CDR3 DNA: TGCGCCAGCAGCCACCTTCTGACCGAAAACTATGGCTACACCTTC. Translated: CASSHLLTENYGYTF.

The rearrangement links TRBV5-4 to TRBJ1-2; maybe TRBD1 (6 bases). The V end was cut by 3 bases, the J end by 3 bases, with 15 bases between. The CDR3 loop spans 15 amino acids. Germline V CDR1 and CDR2: SGHNT, YYREEE (reference sequence). The CDR3 region has the DNA TGTGCCAGCAGCTCCACGACCGGGACACACTATGGCTACACCTTC. Translating gives CASSSTTGTHYGYTF.

The V call is TRBV4-2, the J call TRBJ1-1; D unresolved. V lost 0 bases to trimming and J lost 8 bases, with 10 bases between them. The CDR3 length is 13 residues. Looked up from germline, CDR1 is LGHNA and CDR2 is YNFKEQ. The CDR3 spells CASSQDQGREAFF. The CDR3 bases are TGTGCCAGCAGCCAAGATCAAGGCAGAGAAGCTTTCTTT.

The chain is built from TRBV11-3 and TRBJ2-1; 15 bases line up with TRBD2. This CDR3 has 16 residues. Per the germline V gene, CDR1 is SGHNT and CDR2 is YENEEA. V trimming: 5 bases; J trimming: 8 bases; junction bases outside the gene matches: 7. CDR3 nucleotide sequence: TGTGCCAGCAGCCGGATGGGACTAGCGGGGGGCGATGAGCAGTTCTTC. Translated, it gives CASSRMGLAGGDEQFF.

The J gene is TRBJ2-2, the V gene TRBV5-8; no clear D. V lost 4 bases and J 7 bases, leaving 23 bases between the germline ends. Germline CDR1 is SGHTS and CDR2 is YDEGEE. CDR3 length equals 17 residues. CDR3 sequence: CASSHDSRAASVGELFF. DNA for the CDR3: TGTGCCAGCAGCCACGATTCAAGGGCTGCCTCGGTCGGGGAGCTGTTTTTT.

The rearrangement joins TRBV10-3 to TRBJ2-2, with 8 bases identical to TRBD2. The CDR3 is made up of 14 amino acids. With V trimmed by 6 bases and J by 5 bases, 5 bases remained unmatched. The V gene's germline CDR1 is ENHRY and CDR2 SYGVKD. The CDR3: CAISGGGSTGELFF. The CDR3 bases are TGTGCCATCAGCGGCGGGGGGAGTACCGGGGAGCTGTTTTTT.

The V and J genes are TRBV5-6 and TRBJ2-2, with 8 bases aligning to TRBD1. The CDR3 covers 16 residues. CDR1 SGHDT and CDR2 YYEEEE come from the germline V gene. Germline trimming cut 0 bases from V and 4 bases from J; bases unmatched to any gene: 5. CDR3 sequence (DNA): TGTGCCAGCAGCTTGGGTTGGACAGGGTTCACCGGGGAGCTGTTTTTT. This encodes CASSLGWTGFTGELFF.

The J gene is TRBJ2-1, the V gene TRBV6-4; 9 bases align to TRBD2. The CDR3 consists of 15 residues. Trimming cost V 5 bases and J 4 bases; bases outside gene matches: 6. Germline V gene sequence: CDR1 MRHNA, CDR2 SNTAGT. DNA of the CDR3: TGTGCCAGCAGTCCCAGCGGGGGGCAGTACAATGAGCAGTTCTTC. Protein product: CASSPSGGQYNEQFF.